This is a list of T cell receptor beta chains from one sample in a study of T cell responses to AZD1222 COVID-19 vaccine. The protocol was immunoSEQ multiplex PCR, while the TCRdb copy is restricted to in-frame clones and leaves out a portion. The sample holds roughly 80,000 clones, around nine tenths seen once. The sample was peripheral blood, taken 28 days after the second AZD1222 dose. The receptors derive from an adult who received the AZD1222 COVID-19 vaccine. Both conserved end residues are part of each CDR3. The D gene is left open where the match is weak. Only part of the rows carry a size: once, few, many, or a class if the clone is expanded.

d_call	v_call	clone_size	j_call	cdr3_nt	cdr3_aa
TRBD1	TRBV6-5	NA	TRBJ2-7	TGTGCCAGCGGGGGGACAGGGTCCGGGGAGCAGTACTTC	CASGGTGSGEQYF
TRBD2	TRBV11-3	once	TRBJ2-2	TGTGCCAGCAGCTTAGCATTGGGACTACCGAACACCGGGGAGCTGTTTTTT	CASSLALGLPNTGELFF
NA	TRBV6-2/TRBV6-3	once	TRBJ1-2	TGTGCCAGCAGTTACTCGCCAGTTCGTGGCTATGGCTACACCTTC	CASSYSPVRGYGYTF
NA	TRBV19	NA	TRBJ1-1	TGTGCCAGTAGTATAGACGGGGAGGGACGCACTGAAGCTTTCTTT	CASSIDGEGRTEAFF
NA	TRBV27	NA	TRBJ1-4	TGTGCCAGCAGTTCCCCCGGGCCCGGGGATGAAAAACTGTTTTTT	CASSSPGPGDEKLFF
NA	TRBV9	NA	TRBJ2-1	TGTGCCAGCAGCGTAGATCGAAATGAGCAGTTCTTC	CASSVDRNEQFF
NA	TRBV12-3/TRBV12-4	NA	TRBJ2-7	TGTGCCAGCAGTTCGACGTCCTACGAGCAGTACTTC	CASSSTSYEQYF
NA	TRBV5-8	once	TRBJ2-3	TGTGCCAGCAGACAGATAGATACGCAGTATTTT	CASRQIDTQYF
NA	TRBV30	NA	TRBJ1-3	TGTGCCTGGGATACGGACTCTGGAAACACCATATATTTT	CAWDTDSGNTIYF
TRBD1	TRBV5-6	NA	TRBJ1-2	TGTGCCAGCAGCTTCCGGGACAGAGATTTCTATGGCTACACCTTC	CASSFRDRDFYGYTF
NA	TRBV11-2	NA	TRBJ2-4	TGTGCCAGCAGCTTAGGAGCTGGAGGGCTCAAAATAGCCAAAAACATTCAGTACTTC	CASSLGAGGLKIAKNIQYF
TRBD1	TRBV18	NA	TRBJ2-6	TGTGCCAGCTATAGGGACAGGGATATCTCTGGGGCCAACGTCCTGACTTTC	CASYRDRDISGANVLTF
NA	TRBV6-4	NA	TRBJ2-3	TGTGCCAGCAGTGACTCGTCGGTTGGGAGCACAGATACGCAGTATTTT	CASSDSSVGSTDTQYF
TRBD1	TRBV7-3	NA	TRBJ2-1	TGTGCCAGCAGCCCCGGGACAGGGACTTACAATGAGCAGTTCTTC	CASSPGTGTYNEQFF
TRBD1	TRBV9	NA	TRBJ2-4	TGTGCCAGCAGCGTCGGGACAGGGTCCATTCAGTACTTC	CASSVGTGSIQYF
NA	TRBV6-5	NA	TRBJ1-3	TGTGCCAGCACGGCAATAGGAGGCACCATATATTTT	CASTAIGGTIYF
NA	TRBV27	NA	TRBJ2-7	TGTGCCAGCAGGCCTCGGGGGGCGGGGGAGCAGTACTTC	CASRPRGAGEQYF
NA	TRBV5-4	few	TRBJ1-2	TGTGCCAGCAGCTCCAACGACAGAGGCCATGGCTACACCTTC	CASSSNDRGHGYTF
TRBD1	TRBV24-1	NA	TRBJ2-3	TGTGCCACCAGTGAGCCTCCGGGACAGGGGGCTGGAGATACGCAGTATTTT	CATSEPPGQGAGDTQYF
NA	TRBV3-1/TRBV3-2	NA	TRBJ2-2	TGTGCCAGCAGCCAAGACAGGGCGAACACCGGGGAGCTGTTTTTT	CASSQDRANTGELFF
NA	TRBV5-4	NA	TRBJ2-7	TGTGCCAGCAGCTTGGGGGACTCTTTCTCCTACGAGCAGTACTTC	CASSLGDSFSYEQYF
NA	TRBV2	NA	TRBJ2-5	TGTGCCAGCAGTGGGGGACTCGGGGAGACCCAGTACTTC	CASSGGLGETQYF
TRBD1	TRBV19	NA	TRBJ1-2	TGTGCCAGTAGTGTTGGAAGGACAGGGGATGGCTACACCTTC	CASSVGRTGDGYTF
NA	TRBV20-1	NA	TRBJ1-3	TGCAGTGCTAGAGACGGAAACACCATATATTTT	CSARDGNTIYF
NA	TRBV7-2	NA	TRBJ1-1	TGTGCCAGCAGCTTCATGAGGTCCGATGAAGCTTTCTTT	CASSFMRSDEAFF
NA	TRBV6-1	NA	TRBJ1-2	TGTGCCAGCAGTGAAGGTCCGGGCGGTGGGTATGGCTACACCTTC	CASSEGPGGGYGYTF
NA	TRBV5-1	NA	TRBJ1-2	TGCGCCAGCAGCAACAGTGGGGGGTCTAACTATGGCTACACCTTC	CASSNSGGSNYGYTF
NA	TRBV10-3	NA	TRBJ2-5	TGTGCCATCAGTGAGTCATCCTTGACCGAGACCCAGTACTTC	CAISESSLTETQYF
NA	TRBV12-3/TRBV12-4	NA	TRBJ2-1	TGTGCCAGCAGTAGACCTAGATTTAATGAGCAGTTCTTC	CASSRPRFNEQFF
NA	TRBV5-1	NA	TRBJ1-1	TGCGCCAGCAGCACCGACTCGGTGGGCACTGAAGCTTTCTTT	CASSTDSVGTEAFF
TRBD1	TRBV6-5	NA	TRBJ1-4	TGTGCCAGCAGTTACTCGTGGCAGGGGGCCCAAAAACTGTTTTTT	CASSYSWQGAQKLFF
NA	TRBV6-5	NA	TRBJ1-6	TGTGCCAGCAGTTACTACGTCAGGGGAGAATCACCCCTCCACTTT	CASSYYVRGESPLHF
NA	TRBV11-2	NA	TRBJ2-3	TGTGCCAGCAGCTTTGCTGGGGTGGGAGCAGATACGCAGTATTTT	CASSFAGVGADTQYF
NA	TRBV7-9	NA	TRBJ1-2	TGTGCCAGCAGCTTCAACGAAATACGTGGTTTTGGTGGTGGCTACACCTTC	CASSFNEIRGFGGGYTF
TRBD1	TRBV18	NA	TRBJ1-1	TGTGCCAGCTCACCGGACCGGGACAGGGGAGAAGCTTTCTTT	CASSPDRDRGEAFF
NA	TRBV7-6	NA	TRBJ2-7	TGTGCCAGCAGCTTAGGAGAGGGTTTTGCTTACGAGCAGTACTTC	CASSLGEGFAYEQYF
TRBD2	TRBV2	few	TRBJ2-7	TGTGCCAGCATAGGCCTAGCGGGGGGTTTCTACGAGCAGTACTTC	CASIGLAGGFYEQYF
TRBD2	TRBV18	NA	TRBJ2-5	TGTGCCAGCAAACGGACTAGCGGGATCGTAGCGGAGACCCAGTACTTC	CASKRTSGIVAETQYF
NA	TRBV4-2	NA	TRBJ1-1	TGTGCCAGCAGCCAAGGAGGAGGGGTGAACACTGAAGCTTTCTTT	CASSQGGGVNTEAFF
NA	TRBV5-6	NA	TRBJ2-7	TGTGCCAGCAGCCTCCCGGAGACAAATTTTTACGAGCAGTACTTC	CASSLPETNFYEQYF